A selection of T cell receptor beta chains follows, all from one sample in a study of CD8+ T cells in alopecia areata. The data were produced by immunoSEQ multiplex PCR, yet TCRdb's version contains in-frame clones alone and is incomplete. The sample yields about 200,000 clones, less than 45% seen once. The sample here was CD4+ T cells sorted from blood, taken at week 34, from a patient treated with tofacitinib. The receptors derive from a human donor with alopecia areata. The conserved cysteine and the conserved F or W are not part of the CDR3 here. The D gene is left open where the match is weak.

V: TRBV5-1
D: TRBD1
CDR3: ASSKGGQGTYEQY

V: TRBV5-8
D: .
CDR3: ASSQRTGLQETQY

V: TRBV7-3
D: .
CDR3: ASSLQRDTEAF

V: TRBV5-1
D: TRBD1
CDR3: ASRETGGNTGELF

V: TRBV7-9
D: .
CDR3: ASSLDYWGYT

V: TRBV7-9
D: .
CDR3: ASSPDLNTEAF

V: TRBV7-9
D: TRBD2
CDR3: ASSSPFSGGSYEQY

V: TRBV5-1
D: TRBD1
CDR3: ASSLASDRVYGYT

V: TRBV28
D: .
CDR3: ASSPSGILAKNIQY

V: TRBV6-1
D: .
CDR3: ASSYSPLH

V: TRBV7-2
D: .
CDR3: ASSLGIRNTEAF

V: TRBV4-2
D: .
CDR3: ASSQEGRVTNQPQH

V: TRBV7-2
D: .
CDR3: ASSSGVVYGYT

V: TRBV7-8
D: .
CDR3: ASSQLGQLGGETQY

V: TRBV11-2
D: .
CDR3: ASSLTFRRANVLT

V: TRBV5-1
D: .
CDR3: ASSFDGRTTYNEQF

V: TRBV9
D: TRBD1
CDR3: ASSGYDRGNYGYT

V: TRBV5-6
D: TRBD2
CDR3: ASSFRTSGPYEQY

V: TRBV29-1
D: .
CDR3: SVAHRAADTQY

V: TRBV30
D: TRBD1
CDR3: AWSGGQGLYEQY

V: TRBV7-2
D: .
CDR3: ASSFFPSHNTGELF

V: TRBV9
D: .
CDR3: ASSVEQDMRGYT